The 27 T cell receptor beta chains reported below all come from one sample, sequenced in a study of Tregs in tolerant kidney transplant recipients. These receptors' antigens are unknown. Profiling relied on immunoSEQ multiplex PCR, and the TCRdb table lists in-frame clones only, not all of them. Of about 31,000 clones in the sample, about 79% were seen once. The sample comprised Tregs from blood cultured with allogeneic cells. These receptors were collected from a human donor in good health.

This chain uses TRBV2 with TRBJ1-6; D is perhaps TRBD1 (6 bases). Trimming stripped 6 bases from V and 10 bases from J, with 16 bases between. CDR1 and CDR2 (germline): SNHLY, FYNNEI. The CDR3 loop spans 14 amino acids. The CDR3 DNA reads TGTGCCAGCAGCCTTCAGGGGTTTGGGTCACCCCTCCACTTT. Translated: CASSLQGFGSPLHF. Together with reference TRBV2 and TRBJ1-6, the CDR3 gives the full variable domain: EPEVTQTPSHQVTQMGQEVILRCVPISNHLYFYWYRQILGQKVEFLVSFYNNEISEKSEIFDDQFSVERPDGSNFTLKIRSTKLEDSAMYFCASSLQGFGSPLHFGNGTRLTVT.

The chain recombines TRBV5-6 with TRBJ1-1; TRBD1 aligns across 10 bases. V shed 4 bases and J 1 base; nucleotides not matched to a gene: 1. Germline V CDR1 and CDR2: SGHDT, YYEEEE. This CDR3 has 14 amino acids. The DNA of the CDR3 is TGTGCCAGCAGCGGGACAGGGGCGAACACTGAAGCTTTCTTT. This gives the protein CASSGTGANTEAFF.

The rearrangement links TRBV7-9 to TRBJ2-5, with a possible D match to TRBD2 (6 bases). The V and J ends lost 4 bases and 3 bases respectively, with 12 bases between them. This CDR3 has 14 amino acids. Germline CDR1 reads SEHNR; CDR2 reads FQNEAQ (reference sequence). CDR3 residues: CASSSGRQKETQYF. DNA for the CDR3: TGTGCCAGCAGCTCCGGGAGACAGAAAGAGACCCAGTACTTC.

The CDR3 nucleotides are TGTGCCAGCAGCCCCCGCGGACGGATGGACAATGAGCAGTTCTTC. Its translation is CASSPRGRMDNEQFF. V gene TRBV7-2 combines with J gene TRBJ2-1; D is uncertain. This CDR3 has 15 amino acids. Trimming pared 5 bases from V and 5 bases from J, leaving 16 bases between. Germline V gene lookup returns CDR1 SGHTA and CDR2 FQGNSA.

V and J are TRBV5-4 and TRBJ1-4, with TRBD1 as a possible D gene (6 bases). V lost 1 base and J 15 bases, leaving 13 bases between the germline ends. This CDR3 contains 12 residues. Germline V lookup: CDR1 SGHNT, CDR2 YYREEE (reference sequence). CDR3 nucleotides: TGTGCCAGCAGCTTGCCCAGGGGAGAAGTGTTTTTT. This encodes CASSLPRGEVFF. Full variable domain (remainder filled in from reference TRBV5-4 and TRBJ1-4): ETGVTQSPTHLIKTRGQQVTLRCSSQSGHNTVSWYQQALGQGPQFIFQYYREEENGRGNFPPRFSGLQFPNYSSELNVNALELDDSALYLCASSLPRGEVFFGSGTQLSVL.

The chain uses TRBV5-1 and TRBJ2-7, with 9 bases identical to TRBD2. Germline CDR1 is SGHRS and CDR2 is YFSETQ. With 2 bases clipped from V and 4 bases from J, the junction kept 7 bases outside the gene matches. The CDR3 length is 15 residues. CDR3 amino acids: CASSFGLAGSYEQYF. In DNA, the CDR3 is TGCGCCAGCAGCTTTGGGCTAGCGGGGTCATACGAGCAGTACTTC.

A single count supports this clone. The chain uses TRBV6-6 and TRBJ2-7, with D unclear. Germline V gene data show CDR1 as MNHNY and CDR2 as SVGAGI (reference sequence). The ends were cut back, 6 bases at V and 2 bases at J, with 8 bases in the middle. The CDR3 contains 12 residues. For the CDR3, the DNA is TGTGCCAGCAGAGGCACCACCTACGAGCAGTACTTC. This gives the protein CASRGTTYEQYF.

V usage is TRBV30 and J usage is TRBJ1-5; D possibly corresponds to TRBD1 (6 bases). Trimming left V 1 base short and J 2 bases short, with 12 bases between. CDR1 GTSNPN and CDR2 SVGIG come from the germline V gene (reference sequence). CDR3 length: 15 amino acids. CDR3 residues: CAWSAGVGGNQPQHF. The CDR3 region has the DNA TGTGCCTGGAGTGCAGGGGTAGGGGGCAATCAGCCCCAGCATTTT.

The CDR3 loop is CASREDSYSYEQYF. The CDR3 DNA reads TGTGCCAGCAGAGAGGACAGCTACTCCTACGAGCAGTACTTC. This chain uses TRBV11-3 with TRBJ2-7, with TRBD1 as a possible D gene (6 bases). There are 14 residues in the CDR3. Per the germline V gene, CDR1 is SGHNT and CDR2 is YENEEA. Trimming cost V 6 bases and J 0 bases, with 12 bases left between them.

Only one count was recorded for this clone. The genes are TRBV7-2 and TRBJ2-1; D is unclear. CDR1 SGHTA and CDR2 FQGNSA come from the germline V gene. The CDR3 has 13 residues. V was cut by 1 base and J by 2 bases, with 3 bases left in between. CDR3 in DNA: TGTGCCAGCAGCTTAGGACCCTACAATGAGCAGTTCTTC. This translates into CASSLGPYNEQFF.

The J gene is TRBJ2-3, the V gene TRBV19; TRBD1 or TRBD2 may be the D gene (6 bases each). V was pared by 1 base and J by 8 bases, with 16 bases between. The CDR3 is 15 residues long. In germline, CDR1 is LNHDA, CDR2 SQIVND (reference sequence). The CDR3 region has the DNA TGTGCCAGTAGTATAGGTGCCTTGGAGGGGGGTACGCAGTATTTT. Its translation is CASSIGALEGGTQYF.

The chain employs TRBV30 and TRBJ1-6; 8 nucleotides agree with TRBD1. The CDR3 consists of 13 residues. Germline CDR1 and CDR2: GTSNPN and SVGIG (reference sequence). Trimming cost V 4 bases and J 6 bases; bases outside gene matches: 2. The CDR3 DNA reads TGTGCCTGGACGGGGACAGGTAATTCACCCCTCCACTTT. Translating it yields CAWTGTGNSPLHF. The full variable domain, in which reference TRBV30 and TRBJ1-6 provide the parts outside the CDR3, is SQTIHQWPATLVQPVGSPLSLECTVEGTSNPNLYWYRQAAGRGLQLLFYSVGIGQISSEVPQNLSASRPQDRQFILSSKKLLLSDSGFYLCAWTGTGNSPLHFGNGTRLTVT.

This sequence joins TRBV5-1 and TRBJ2-7, with no clear D. This CDR3 has 14 residues. Germline CDR1 and CDR2: SGHRS and YFSETQ. V was clipped by 0 bases and J by 1 base, with 8 bases between them. CDR3 region: CASSLAGRSYEQYF. In DNA form, the CDR3 reads TGCGCCAGCAGCTTGGCCGGACGGTCCTACGAGCAGTACTTC.

This clone was detected a few times. The V gene is TRBV7-2, the J gene TRBJ2-7; no clear D gene. Trimming cost V 4 bases and J 1 base, with 8 bases left between them. Germline V CDR1 and CDR2: SGHTA, FQGNSA. This CDR3 region has 13 residues. CDR3 nucleotides: TGTGCCAGCAGCTCCCCCTTATCCTACGAGCAGTACTTC. Its protein is CASSSPLSYEQYF.

The chain couples TRBV14 to TRBJ1-1; possibly TRBD1 for D (6 bases). The germline V gene encodes CDR1 SGHDN and CDR2 FVKESK. Between the trimmed V and J ends, which lost 3 bases and 4 bases, there was a span of 9 bases. The CDR3 is 13 residues long. CDR3 DNA sequence: TGTGCCAGCAGCCATACAGGGAGCACTGAAGCTTTCTTT. Encoded protein: CASSHTGSTEAFF.

The V and J genes are TRBV7-3 and TRBJ2-3, with TRBD2 matching over 8 bases. Germline CDR1 reads SGHTA; CDR2 reads FQGTGA. The trim removed 5 bases at V and 3 bases at J, leaving 4 bases unmatched. CDR3 length equals 14 residues. CDR3 sequence (DNA): TGTGCCAGCAGCATAAGCGGGAGTACAGATACGCAGTATTTT. Protein product: CASSISGSTDTQYF.

The genes are TRBV19 and TRBJ2-3; TRBD1 matches 10 bases. Germline loops: CDR1 LNHDA, CDR2 SQIVND (reference sequence). The CDR3 has 14 amino acids. The V and J ends lost 8 bases and 2 bases, in that order; junction bases with no gene match: 4. Written as DNA, the CDR3 is TGTGCCAGTGCCGGGACAGGGGACACAGATACGCAGTATTTT. Translated, it gives CASAGTGDTDTQYF.

The V gene is TRBV27, the J gene TRBJ2-7, with a possible D match to TRBD1 (6 bases). The CDR3 spans 14 residues. Per the germline V gene, CDR1 is MNHEY and CDR2 is SMNVEV (reference sequence). V was trimmed by 2 bases and J by 9 bases, leaving 17 bases between them. CDR3 residues: CASSLTPQGSRQYF. The CDR3 DNA is TGTGCCAGCAGTTTAACCCCCCAGGGGTCGAGGCAGTACTTC.

V is TRBV27 and J is TRBJ2-3; D possibly uses TRBD1 or TRBD2 (6 bases each). From germline, CDR1 is MNHEY and CDR2 SMNVEV (reference sequence). The CDR3 consists of 15 residues. V dropped 7 bases and J dropped 5 bases, with 19 bases sitting between them. The CDR3 DNA follows: TGTGCCAGCACCCACCTAGGGGGGCTTAAAGATACGCAGTATTTT. It codes for CASTHLGGLKDTQYF.

The sample holds one count of this clone. V and J are TRBV7-2 and TRBJ1-5; 8 bases agree with TRBD1. V lost 5 bases to trimming and J lost 4 bases; unmatched junction nucleotides: 13. CDR1 SGHTA and CDR2 FQGNSA come from the germline V gene. The length of the CDR3 is 17 residues. The CDR3 DNA is TGTGCCAGCAGCCAGGGAGGCGGCCGGGACAGGAATCAGCCCCAGCATTTT. Translating gives CASSQGGGRDRNQPQHF.

The CDR3, as DNA: TGTGCCAGCAGCACCCGGAGCGGGCAAACCTACGAGCAGTACTTC. This codes for CASSTRSGQTYEQYF. V usage is TRBV6-6 and J usage is TRBJ2-7; D possibly corresponds to TRBD2 (6 bases). The V gene's germline CDR1 is MNHNY and CDR2 SVGAGI (reference sequence). V was pared by 6 bases and J by 2 bases, with 17 bases between. The CDR3 has 15 amino acids.

This clone showed up just a few times. This sequence joins TRBV5-6 and TRBJ1-6; D remains ambiguous. CDR1 and CDR2 (germline): SGHDT, YYEEEE. The CDR3 is 16 amino acids. Trimming left V 5 bases short and J 0 bases short, with 12 bases between. CDR3 region: CASSFRTSSYNSPLHF. In nucleotides, the CDR3 is TGTGCCAGCAGTTTCCGGACGAGCTCCTATAATTCACCCCTCCACTTT.

The rearrangement uses TRBV6-5 and TRBJ1-6; D may be TRBD1 (5 bases). The germline V gene encodes CDR1 MNHEY and CDR2 SVGAGI. This CDR3 region has 15 residues. V lost 0 bases, J lost 8 bases, and 11 bases lay in between. As DNA, the CDR3 is TGTGCCAGCAGTTACTCAGGCCAGGGCCATTCACCCCTCCACTTT. It yields the protein CASSYSGQGHSPLHF.

The chain links TRBV7-2 to TRBJ2-1; D gene uncertain. Trimming stripped 2 bases from V and 8 bases from J, with 4 bases between. Germline loops: CDR1 SGHTA, CDR2 FQGNSA. The CDR3 covers 11 residues. The CDR3: CASSLMDEQFF. Here the CDR3 DNA reads TGTGCCAGCAGCTTAATGGATGAGCAGTTCTTC.

CDR3 in amino acids: CSALQGYGYTF. The DNA of the CDR3 is TGCAGTGCCTTACAGGGCTATGGCTACACCTTC. The chain combines TRBV20-1 with TRBJ1-2; possibly TRBD1 for D (6 bases). Germline V gene lookup returns CDR1 DFQATT and CDR2 SNEGSKA (reference sequence). The V end was cut by 6 bases, the J end by 4 bases, with 9 bases between. The CDR3 has 11 residues.

The CDR3 nucleotides read TGTGCCAGCAGCCCCTTCGGGGGCTACAATGAGCAGTTCTTC. Protein: CASSPFGGYNEQFF. The gene calls are TRBV2 and TRBJ2-1; TRBD2 is a possible D gene (6 bases). The V gene's germline CDR1 is SNHLY and CDR2 FYNNEI. The CDR3 spans 14 residues. V was trimmed by 6 bases and J by 3 bases, leaving 12 bases between them.

V usage is TRBV7-2 and J usage is TRBJ2-1; D might be TRBD1 (5 bases). Germline V gives CDR1 SGHTA, CDR2 FQGNSA. This CDR3 is built from 18 residues. Trimming removed 5 bases at V and 8 bases at J, with 28 bases between. The CDR3 is CASSPPGAGQLLLYEQFF. CDR3 bases: TGTGCCAGCAGCCCACCCGGTGCCGGACAACTTTTGCTCTATGAGCAGTTCTTC.